The T cell receptor beta chain under discussion was sequenced for a study of a mutant IDH1 vaccine in newly diagnosed glioma. The wider study: Beginning 4-6 weeks after radiotherapy alone, or with temozolomide cycles, vaccination took place. Week 35 held visit V12, while week 47 held visit V13. Study-wide results and limits: Vaccine-induced responses were seen in about 95% of patients, spanning several MHC alleles.

Points on this clone: Its cognate antigen is unknown.

Profiled with immunoSEQ multiplex PCR; TCRdb holds only in-frame clones, not every one. The sample has about 62,000 clones; roughly 80% are singletons. Regarding time point: week 47, end of study. Each dose delivered 300 ug of mutant IDH1 20-mer peptide subcutaneously with imiquimod. V lost 5 bases, J lost 2 bases, and 6 bases stayed unmatched. Per germline, CDR1 PRHDT and CDR2 FYEKMQ (reference sequence). The length of the CDR3 is 14 residues. The receptor comes from a man aged 30 to 45 with glioma. The chain couples TRBV13 to TRBJ2-7, with 7 bases lining up with TRBD2. Sample: PBMCs, taken from a glioma patient whose treatment included an IDH1 peptide vaccine. Written as DNA, the CDR3 is TGTGCCAGCAGCGCCCGGGACTACACCTACGAGCAGTACTTC. This sequence encodes CASSARDYTYEQYF.